This note documents a single T cell receptor beta chain sequence. This specimen belongs to a study of blood T cell repertoires in COVID-19. The repertoire was sequenced with immunoSEQ multiplex PCR; TCRdb's copy has only in-frame clones and lacks some. The table has tens of thousands of clones, over 60% seen once. This TCR was sampled from a man between 60 and 75 years old with COVID-19, enrolled during active disease. The sample consisted of peripheral blood.

The CDR3 bases are TGTGCCAGCAGCTTTACAGGGGGCCCTCATCAGCCCCAGCATTTT. Protein: CASSFTGGPHQPQHF. This chain uses TRBV5-5 with TRBJ1-5, with 9 bases aligning to TRBD1. Per the germline V gene, CDR1 is SGHKS and CDR2 is YYEKEE (reference sequence). The CDR3 length is 15 residues. Germline trimming cut 2 bases from V and 5 bases from J; bases unmatched to any gene: 5.